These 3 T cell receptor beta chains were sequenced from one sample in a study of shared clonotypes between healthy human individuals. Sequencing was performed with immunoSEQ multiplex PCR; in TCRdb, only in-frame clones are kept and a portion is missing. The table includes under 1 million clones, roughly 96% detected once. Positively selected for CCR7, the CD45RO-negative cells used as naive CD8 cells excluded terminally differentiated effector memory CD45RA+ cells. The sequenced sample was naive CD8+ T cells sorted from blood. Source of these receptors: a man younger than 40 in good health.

The CDR3 region has the DNA TGCGCCAGCAGCCCGCAGGGCTCAGGCACTGAAGCTTTCTTT. Protein sequence: CASSPQGSGTEAFF. This chain links TRBV4-1 with TRBJ1-1, with D maybe TRBD1 (5 bases). Trimming left V 4 bases short and J 4 bases short, with 13 bases between. The CDR3 is 14 residues long. CDR1 and CDR2 from the germline V gene are MGHRA and YSYEKL.

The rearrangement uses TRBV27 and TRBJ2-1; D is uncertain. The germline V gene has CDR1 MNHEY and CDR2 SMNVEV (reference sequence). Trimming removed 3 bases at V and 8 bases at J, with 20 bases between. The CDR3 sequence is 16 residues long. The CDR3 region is CASSLTVMRRMDEQFF. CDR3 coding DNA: TGTGCCAGCAGTTTGACCGTCATGCGGCGTATGGATGAGCAGTTCTTC.

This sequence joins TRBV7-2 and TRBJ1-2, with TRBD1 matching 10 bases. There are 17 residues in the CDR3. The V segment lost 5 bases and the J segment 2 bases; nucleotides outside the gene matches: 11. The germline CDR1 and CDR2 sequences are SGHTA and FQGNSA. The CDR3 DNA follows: TGTGCCAGCAGCCGACTAGGACAGGGGGGAGTAAACTATGGCTACACCTTC. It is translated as CASSRLGQGGVNYGYTF.